This TCR beta chain came from a study of blood T cell repertoires in COVID-19. Background on the study: Spain, Italy and the United States supplied samples that represented acute and convalescent COVID-19. PBMCs, B-cell-depleted T cells, or T cells provided the cDNA or gDNA that made up the material.

This clone has more than one count but fewer than ten. Between the trimmed V and J ends, which lost 6 bases and 1 base, there was a span of 13 bases. Germline assignment: CDR1 KGHSH and CDR2 LQKENI. The CDR3 loop spans 14 amino acids. Study processing details: Amplification of reference gene primers provided the estimated nucleated cell counts. Profiled with immunoSEQ multiplex PCR; TCRdb holds only in-frame clones, not every one. D and trimming come from the DNA, and the V and J calls and clone size come from that table. The table has hundreds of thousands of clones, 86% seen once. Enrollment of patients from Seattle took place during active infection, with longitudinal follow-up.

The source material was peripheral blood. The V gene is TRBV18, the J gene TRBJ2-7; D remains unclear. The sequence was collected from a woman older than 75 with COVID-19, enrolled during active disease. The CDR3 DNA reads as TGTGCCAGCTCTCAACTTCTAGATTCCTACGAGCAGTACTTC. It specifies CASSQLLDSYEQYF.